This entry describes one T cell receptor (beta chain). Antigen: not known. Clones were sequenced by immunoSEQ multiplex PCR, and TCRdb holds only the in-frame ones, with some missing. The data show 55,000 to 80,000 clones, around 80% seen once. This sample is part of a study of T cell responses to AZD1222 COVID-19 vaccine. In the study overall: Second doses that came at about 4 or about 12 weeks were put together. Overall study results and limits: Reports indicate that nearly half of spike-specific TCRs are directed at unmutated variant regions. Spike as a whole was targeted by vaccine-associated CD4 TCRs, dominant at 160-218 and 743-854. White British donors predominated, females outnumbered males, and clonal diversity was possibly underestimated.

The germline V gene has CDR1 SGHRS and CDR2 YFSETQ. The V end lost 2 bases, the J end lost 1 base, and 9 bases lay between the germline ends. The CDR3 length is 14 residues. The sequence was obtained from an adult in good health. Here the sequenced sample was peripheral blood, taken on day 0 of AZD1222 vaccination. The chain recombines TRBV5-1 with TRBJ1-1, with D unclear. Here the CDR3 reads CASSFDGGNTEAFF. The DNA of the CDR3 is TGCGCCAGCAGCTTTGATGGCGGGAACACTGAAGCTTTCTTT. Complete variable domain (other parts from reference TRBV5-1 and TRBJ1-1): KAGVTQTPRYLIKTRGQQVTLSCSPISGHRSVSWYQQTPGQGLQFLFEYFSETQRNKGNFPGRFSGRQFSNSRSEMNVSTLELGDSALYLCASSFDGGNTEAFFGQGTRLTVV.